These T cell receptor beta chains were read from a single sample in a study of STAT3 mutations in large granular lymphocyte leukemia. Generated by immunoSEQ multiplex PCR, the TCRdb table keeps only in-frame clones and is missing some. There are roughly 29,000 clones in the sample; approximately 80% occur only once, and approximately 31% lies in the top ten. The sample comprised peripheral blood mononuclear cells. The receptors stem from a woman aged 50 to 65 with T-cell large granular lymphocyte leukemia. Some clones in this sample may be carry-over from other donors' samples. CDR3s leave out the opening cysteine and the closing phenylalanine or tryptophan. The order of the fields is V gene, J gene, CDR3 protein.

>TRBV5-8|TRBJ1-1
ASSLSGQGNTEAF
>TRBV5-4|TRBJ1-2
ASRLVDGYT
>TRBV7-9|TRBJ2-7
ASSLPTGTVSYEQY
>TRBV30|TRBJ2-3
AWSVPGLAGVADTQY
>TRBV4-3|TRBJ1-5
ASSHGTDNQPQH
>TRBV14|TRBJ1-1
ASSQDWAPVSEAF
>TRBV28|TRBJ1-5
ASSSLPQGTRPRH
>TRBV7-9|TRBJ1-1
ASSSDSLNTEAF
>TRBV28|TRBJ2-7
ASSQDPSAGVIDEQY
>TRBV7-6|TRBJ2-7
ASSLSRTGEQY
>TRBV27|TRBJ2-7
ASSLLVRGEQY